A single sample gave rise to the 30 T cell receptor beta chains below, sequenced in a study of blood T cell repertoires in COVID-19. TCRdb's table, derived via immunoSEQ multiplex PCR, lists solely in-frame clones and lacks some. The sample includes just over 80,000 clones, roughly 89% of them seen just once. Material: PBMCs or T cells enriched from blood (not recorded which). Every receptor here comes from a woman aged 50 to 65 with acute COVID-19.

The chain links TRBV30 to TRBJ2-1; 9 positions match TRBD2. This CDR3 has 12 amino acids. Germline V gene lookup returns CDR1 GTSNPN and CDR2 SVGIG (reference sequence). With 7 bases clipped from V and 5 bases from J, the junction kept 3 bases outside the gene matches. DNA of the CDR3: TGTGCCTCTAGCGGGGCGCACAATGAGCAGTTCTTC. Translating gives CASSGAHNEQFF.

The rearrangement joins TRBV30 to TRBJ1-2; the D is unclear. Germline V gene sequence: CDR1 GTSNPN, CDR2 SVGIG (reference sequence). This CDR3 has 13 residues. The ends were cut back, 0 bases at V and 3 bases at J, with 8 bases in the middle. CDR3: CAWSVFFDYGYTF. The CDR3 DNA reads as TGTGCCTGGAGTGTGTTCTTTGACTATGGCTACACCTTC.

The V and J genes are TRBV5-1 and TRBJ2-3; 7 nucleotides align to TRBD2. The CDR3 consists of 16 residues. Germline V gives CDR1 SGHRS, CDR2 YFSETQ. V shed 0 bases, J shed 2 bases, and the junction held 6 bases outside the gene matches. The CDR3 DNA follows: TGCGCCAGCAGCTTGGGGGCTAGCGGCCTCACAGATACGCAGTATTTT. This translates into CASSLGASGLTDTQYF.

The chain recombines TRBV7-9 with TRBJ1-2; D perhaps matches TRBD1 (6 bases). V lost 5 bases and J lost 2, with 12 bases in between. The V gene's germline CDR1 is SEHNR and CDR2 FQNEAQ (reference sequence). The CDR3 sequence is 14 residues long. In DNA, the CDR3 is TGTGCCAGCAGCCCCTGGACAGAGAACTATGGCTACACCTTC. Translated: CASSPWTENYGYTF.

The chain couples TRBV5-1 to TRBJ2-1; TRBD1 agrees at 8 bases. Germline values: CDR1 SGHRS, CDR2 YFSETQ. Trimming at V came to 3 bases and at J to 2 bases, leaving 7 bases not matched to a gene. The CDR3 loop spans 16 amino acids. The CDR3 is CASSSFTGGPYNEQFF. CDR3 coding DNA: TGCGCCAGCAGCTCCTTTACAGGGGGACCCTACAATGAGCAGTTCTTC.

The chain joins TRBV30 to TRBJ2-3; tentatively, D is TRBD2 (6 bases). The germline gives CDR1 GTSNPN, CDR2 SVGIG (reference sequence). This CDR3 has 16 residues. V gave up 2 bases and J gave up 3 bases, with 18 bases separating them. The chain's CDR3 is CAWSPPGLRRTDTQYF. In DNA form, the CDR3 reads TGTGCCTGGAGTCCGCCGGGACTCAGAAGGACAGATACGCAGTATTTT.

This clone showed up just a few times. V usage is TRBV30 and J usage is TRBJ1-1; D gene uncertain. Germline-derived CDR1 and CDR2 are GTSNPN and SVGIG (reference sequence). Trimming took off 4 bases at V and 5 bases at J, with 8 bases between the two ends. The CDR3 covers 11 residues. The CDR3 nucleotides are TGTGCCTGGACCCCCCAAACTGAAGCTTTCTTT. Encoded protein: CAWTPQTEAFF.

This sequence joins TRBV19 and TRBJ1-5; D uncertain. The V gene's germline CDR1 is LNHDA and CDR2 SQIVND (reference sequence). V gave up 4 bases and J gave up 7 bases, with 8 bases separating them. The CDR3 totals 12 residues. CDR3 bases: TGTGCCAGTAGTAGACAAGGACAGCCCCAGCATTTT. This translates into CASSRQGQPQHF.

The V gene is TRBV6-4, the J gene TRBJ1-1, with a tentative D call TRBD1 (6 bases). This CDR3 is built from 12 residues. Between the trimmed V and J ends, which lost 11 bases and 7 bases, there was a span of 17 bases. The germline gives CDR1 MRHNA, CDR2 SNTAGT. The CDR3 here is CAVLSGVGEAFF. The CDR3 DNA reads as TGTGCCGTACTCTCAGGGGTTGGTGAAGCTTTCTTT.

This clone has a handful of counts. The V gene is TRBV4-1, the J gene TRBJ1-2; TRBD1 matches 12 bases. The V gene's germline CDR1 is MGHRA and CDR2 YSYEKL. This CDR3 has 16 amino acids. V shed 2 bases, J shed 2 bases, and the junction held 3 bases outside the gene matches. CDR3 coding DNA: TGCGCCAGCAGCCAAAGGGACAGGGGGCAGAACTATGGCTACACCTTC. It translates to CASSQRDRGQNYGYTF.

The genes are TRBV3-1 (or the pseudogene TRBV3-2) and TRBJ1-5; D may be TRBD1 (5 bases). V shed 4 bases and J shed 6 bases, with 13 bases lying between them. Germline V lookup: CDR1 LGHDT, CDR2 YNNKEL (reference sequence). The CDR3 totals 14 residues. CDR3 protein: CASSPRGGAQPQHF. Written as DNA, the CDR3 is TGTGCCAGCAGCCCGAGGGGAGGAGCTCAGCCCCAGCATTTT.

The chain is built from TRBV10-3 and TRBJ1-6, with D hard to call. This CDR3 has 16 residues. The V end was cut by 0 bases, the J end by 7 bases, with 13 bases between. Germline V gene data show CDR1 as ENHRY and CDR2 as SYGVKD. CDR3: CAISESQRDRNSPLHF. The CDR3 coding sequence is TGTGCCATCAGTGAGTCTCAGAGGGATAGAAATTCACCCCTCCACTTT.

This chain links TRBV30 with TRBJ1-3; no clear D. Trimming cost V 0 bases and J 0 bases, with 9 bases left between them. CDR1 is GTSNPN, CDR2 SVGIG, per germline (reference sequence). The CDR3 extends over 15 amino acids. CDR3 amino acids: CAWSVLRHSGNTIYF. DNA for the CDR3: TGTGCCTGGAGTGTACTCAGGCACTCTGGAAACACCATATATTTT.

J is TRBJ2-3 and V is TRBV28; 11 bases are a match to TRBD2. V was clipped by 8 bases and J by 6 bases; unmatched bases: 7. The CDR3 runs 14 residues. Germline V CDR1 and CDR2: MDHEN, SYDVKM. CDR3 loop: CASGPLAGVDTQYF. CDR3 nucleotides: TGTGCCAGCGGCCCACTAGCGGGAGTTGATACGCAGTATTTT.

As concerns this clone: Since the CDR3 does not end with the conserved phenylalanine or tryptophan, this likely comes from a read error. The DNA is left out, because the CDR3 cannot be placed on it with certainty; the CDR3 is given as TCRdb lists it. V usage is TRBV2 and J usage is TRBJ1-2. Germline values: CDR1 SNHLY, CDR2 FYNNEI. The CDR3 spans 11 residues, counting both ends. The CDR3 region is CASRKMGTGLK.

The rearrangement joins TRBV5-1 to TRBJ1-1; possible D gene TRBD1, 5 bases. The ends were cut back, 2 bases at V and 2 bases at J, with 10 bases in the middle. This CDR3 comprises 14 residues. Germline lookup yields CDR1 SGHRS and CDR2 YFSETQ. DNA for the CDR3: TGCGCCAGCAGCTTCAGGGATGGAAACACTGAAGCTTTCTTT. Its translation: CASSFRDGNTEAFF.

The J gene is TRBJ2-7, the V gene TRBV19; possibly TRBD2 for D (6 bases). Trimming removed 4 bases at V and 6 bases at J, with 22 bases between. Germline V gene data show CDR1 as LNHDA and CDR2 as SQIVND (reference sequence). The CDR3 contains 16 residues. The CDR3 DNA reads as TGTGCCAGTAGTACGACCGCCGACTACATCGGGGGCGAGCAGTACTTC. It is translated as CASSTTADYIGGEQYF.

The rearrangement uses TRBV10-3 and TRBJ2-2; 7 bases are a match to TRBD1. Germline values: CDR1 ENHRY, CDR2 SYGVKD. V lost 0 bases to trimming and J lost 0 bases; unmatched junction nucleotides: 1. This CDR3 is built from 16 residues. The CDR3 sequence: CAISESTGSNTGELFF. CDR3 bases: TGTGCCATCAGTGAGTCGACAGGGTCGAACACCGGGGAGCTGTTTTTT.

The V gene is TRBV18, the J gene TRBJ1-3; D may be TRBD1 (6 bases). V lost 2 bases and J 9 bases, leaving 14 bases between the germline ends. The CDR3 runs to 14 residues. Germline loops: CDR1 KGHSH, CDR2 LQKENI. The CDR3 here is CASSPDSRGGTIYF. CDR3 bases: TGTGCCAGCTCACCAGATTCCAGGGGCGGCACCATATATTTT.

The CDR3 sequence is CASSPSGVGYGYTF. CDR3 DNA: TGTGCCAGCTCACCATCAGGGGTCGGGTATGGCTACACCTTC. The rearrangement uses TRBV18 and TRBJ1-2; a possible D gene is TRBD1 (6 bases). Trimming cost V 2 bases and J 5 bases, with 12 bases left between them. The CDR3 is 14 residues long. Per germline, CDR1 KGHSH and CDR2 LQKENI.

The genes are TRBV19 and TRBJ1-1; D gene unclear. Germline V CDR1 and CDR2: LNHDA, SQIVND (reference sequence). The CDR3 contains 11 residues. The V end lost 6 bases, the J end lost 1 base, and 3 bases lay between the germline ends. CDR3 coding DNA: TGTGCCAGTAGACAGAACACTGAAGCTTTCTTT. Translation: CASRQNTEAFF.

CDR3 loop: CATSDSRGATGGHNEQFF. For the CDR3, the DNA is TGTGCCACCAGTGATTCGCGGGGGGCTACGGGAGGCCACAATGAGCAGTTCTTC. This sequence joins TRBV24-1 and TRBJ2-1; TRBD2 agrees at 8 bases. J gave up 5 bases and V 2 bases, and 13 bases lay outside the gene matches. The CDR3 is made up of 18 amino acids. Germline V lookup: CDR1 KGHDR, CDR2 SFDVKD.

In this sample, this clone turned up once. The CDR3, as DNA: TGTGCCAGCAGTGACTCGATAGGATCCAGGGGGCAAGGCGAGCAGTACTTC. It yields the protein CASSDSIGSRGQGEQYF. The chain uses TRBV6-4 and TRBJ2-7; 8 nucleotides agree with TRBD1. The CDR3 length is 17 residues. Trimming at V came to 0 bases and at J to 6 bases, leaving 13 bases not matched to a gene. Germline V lookup: CDR1 MRHNA, CDR2 SNTAGT.

This clone was detected once. The rearrangement links TRBV7-8 to TRBJ2-1; D may be TRBD1 (5 bases). Germline CDR1 SGHVS, CDR2 FQNEAQ. The CDR3 length is 15 residues. The V end was cut by 4 bases, the J end by 6 bases, with 16 bases between. CDR3 loop: CASSSIAADSNEQFF. In DNA, the CDR3 is TGTGCCAGCAGCTCTATCGCGGCTGACAGCAATGAGCAGTTCTTC.

DNA for the CDR3: TGTGCCAGCTGGGAGACTGGGGCCAACGTCCTGACTTTC. This translates into CASWETGANVLTF. J is TRBJ2-6 and V is TRBV12-3 or TRBV12-4; D may be TRBD2 (5 bases). V lost 8 bases and J lost 2, with 7 bases in between. This CDR3 has 13 amino acids.

The chain combines TRBV7-2 with TRBJ2-1, with 7 bases aligning to TRBD1. The CDR3 runs 17 residues. V gave up 1 base and J gave up 7 bases; unmatched junction bases: 13. Germline V CDR1 and CDR2: SGHTA, FQGNSA. The DNA for the CDR3 is TGTGCCAGCAGCTTAGGGGGCGGCAGGGGGACGTGGAATGAGCAGTTCTTC. Encoded protein: CASSLGGGRGTWNEQFF.

This clone came up once. This chain uses TRBV6-5 with TRBJ2-7, with 11 bases that match TRBD2. CDR1 is MNHEY and CDR2 is SVGAGI in the germline V gene. V dropped 6 bases and J dropped 3; count of bases not matched to a gene: 7. The CDR3 contains 15 residues. Written as DNA, the CDR3 is TGTGCCAGCAGCAGGGGACTAGCGGTACTCTACGAGCAGTACTTC. Translating it yields CASSRGLAVLYEQYF.

This clone showed up just once. The gene calls are TRBV27 and TRBJ1-1; TRBD1 aligns across 7 bases. The length of the CDR3 is 14 residues. Germline V lookup: CDR1 MNHEY, CDR2 SMNVEV (reference sequence). Trimming took 8 bases from V and 1 from J; bases not matched to a gene: 7. The CDR3 DNA reads TGTGCCAGCTTGGCAGGGGGGTCGAACACTGAAGCTTTCTTT. It translates to CASLAGGSNTEAFF.

This clone was picked up a small number of times. The chain links TRBV5-1 to TRBJ2-2, with no clear D. V was pared by 0 bases and J by 5 bases, with 5 bases between. Germline V gene data show CDR1 as SGHRS and CDR2 as YFSETQ. This CDR3 is built from 13 residues. CDR3 nucleotide sequence: TGCGCCAGCAGCTTGGATAGTACCGGGGAGCTGTTTTTT. It is translated as CASSLDSTGELFF.

The chain links TRBV3-1 (or the pseudogene TRBV3-2) to TRBJ2-2; 7 positions match TRBD2. Germline V gives CDR1 LGHDT, CDR2 YNNKEL (reference sequence). V was clipped by 0 bases and J by 4 bases; unmatched bases: 11. The CDR3 runs 18 residues. CDR3 sequence: CASSQEGEGRVCTGELFF. The CDR3 DNA reads TGTGCCAGCAGCCAAGAAGGGGAAGGGAGGGTGTGCACCGGGGAGCTGTTTTTT.